The 22 T cell receptor beta chains given below trace back to one sample, sequenced in a study of vaccination effects on CD4 cells after COVID-19. No cognate antigen is known for these TCRs. Antigen-specific CD4+ T cells were expanded with viral peptide pools in the ViraFEST assay before sequencing. Cultured cells yielded isolated CD4+ T cells after 10 days. Neither prior SARS-CoV-2 infection nor positive nucleocapsid antibodies were present in the vaccine recipients. Some clones are missing from TCRdb's copy, which holds only in-frame ones; the method was immunoSEQ multiplex PCR. Counted here are 25,000 to 35,000 clones, about 80% occurring once; the ten biggest clones make up roughly 30%. The sequencing here drew on CD4+ T cells from PBMCs cultured with SARS-CoV-2 spike peptides, taken before COVID-19 vaccination. These TCRs come from a human donor who received a COVID-19 vaccine.

The rearrangement links TRBV28 to TRBJ2-3, with TRBD1 matching 10 bases. The CDR3 covers 17 residues. The germline V gene encodes CDR1 MDHEN and CDR2 SYDVKM. Trimming took 2 bases from V and 2 from J; bases not matched to a gene: 7. The CDR3 DNA follows: TGTGCCAGCAGTTTACGCCCCGGGACAGGGGACACAGATACGCAGTATTTT. Translating it yields CASSLRPGTGDTDTQYF. The complete variable domain, with remaining parts taken from reference TRBV28 and TRBJ2-3, reads DVKVTQSSRYLVKRTGEKVFLECVQDMDHENMFWYRQDPGLGLRLIYFSYDVKMKEKGDIPEGYSVSREKKERFSLILESASTNQTSMYLCASSLRPGTGDTDTQYFGPGTRLTVL.

The chain is built from TRBV3-1 (or the pseudogene TRBV3-2) and TRBJ2-1, with D possibly called TRBD1 or TRBD2 (5 bases each). CDR1 LGHDT and CDR2 YNNKEL come from the germline V gene (reference sequence). CDR3 length equals 15 residues. Deletions cut 0 bases from V and 6 bases from J, with 12 bases between. Here the CDR3 DNA reads TGTGCCAGCAGCCAAGAGAGGGGCTACGTCAATGAGCAGTTCTTC. This gives the protein CASSQERGYVNEQFF.

This clone was found a few times. The chain couples TRBV3-1 (or the pseudogene TRBV3-2) to TRBJ1-5, with TRBD1 as a possible D gene (5 bases). Trimming stripped 1 base from V and 0 bases from J, with 13 bases between. Germline V lookup: CDR1 LGHDT, CDR2 YNNKEL (reference sequence). This CDR3 has 17 residues. The CDR3 here is CASSQVPGFSSNQPQHF. As DNA, the CDR3 is TGTGCCAGCAGCCAAGTACCAGGGTTTTCTAGCAATCAGCCCCAGCATTTT.

Only one count was recorded for this clone. The rearrangement joins TRBV4-1 to TRBJ2-1, with TRBD2 matching over 9 bases. V gave up 0 bases and J gave up 9 bases; unmatched junction bases: 12. CDR1 and CDR2 (germline): MGHRA, YSYEKL. The CDR3 totals 17 residues. CDR3 sequence: CASSQDKLAGPLGEQFF. As DNA, the CDR3 is TGCGCCAGCAGCCAAGATAAGCTAGCGGGGCCTCTGGGTGAGCAGTTCTTC.

V usage is TRBV6-2 or TRBV6-3 and J usage is TRBJ1-6, with D uncertain. V was pared by 6 bases and J by 7 bases, with 13 bases between. The germline gives CDR1 MNHEY, CDR2 SVGEGT. CDR3 size: 14 residues. CDR3: CASSPGGINSPLHF. CDR3 DNA sequence: TGTGCCAGCAGCCCCGGAGGGATCAATTCACCCCTCCACTTT.

V usage is TRBV7-2 and J usage is TRBJ2-2, with 7 positions matching TRBD1. V was pared by 6 bases and J by 4 bases, with 5 bases of the junction left unmatched. This CDR3 is built from 14 residues. Germline V gene data show CDR1 as SGHTA and CDR2 as FQGNSA. The CDR3 here is CASRTGMGTGELFF. The CDR3 DNA is TGTGCCAGCAGGACAGGGATGGGCACCGGGGAGCTGTTTTTT.

This clone showed up just a few times. V gene TRBV5-1 combines with J gene TRBJ2-3; tentative D call: TRBD2 (6 bases). V lost 0 bases to trimming and J lost 2 bases, with 10 bases between them. Germline V lookup: CDR1 SGHRS, CDR2 YFSETQ. This CDR3 is built from 15 residues. Written as DNA, the CDR3 is TGCGCCAGCAGCTTGGATGGGGGGTTCACAGATACGCAGTATTTT. It encodes CASSLDGGFTDTQYF.

The rearrangement joins TRBV14 to TRBJ1-1, with unresolved D. The CDR3 runs 15 residues. CDR1 and CDR2 from the germline V gene are SGHDN and FVKESK. V lost 1 base and J lost 6, with 15 bases in between. CDR3 sequence (DNA): TGTGCCAGCAGCCAAGCTGTTGGATACGGCTCTGAAGCTTTCTTT. Translated: CASSQAVGYGSEAFF.

The chain uses TRBV6-2 or TRBV6-3 and TRBJ1-2; D is undetermined. The V end lost 0 bases, the J end lost 10 bases, and 12 bases lay between the germline ends. CDR3 length: 13 residues. Germline CDR1 reads MNHEY; CDR2 reads SVGEGT. The DNA of the CDR3 is TGTGCCAGCAGTTACTCAGGTGGAACCGACTACACCTTC. Amino acids: CASSYSGGTDYTF.

The gene calls are TRBV5-4 and TRBJ1-1, with a possible D match to TRBD1 (5 bases). Germline V gene sequence: CDR1 SGHNT, CDR2 YYREEE (reference sequence). The CDR3 is made up of 16 amino acids. V lost 0 bases to trimming and J lost 1 base, with 13 bases between them. Here the CDR3 reads CASSLGAGRRNTEAFF. In nucleotides, the CDR3 is TGTGCCAGCAGCTTGGGGGCAGGGAGGAGGAACACTGAAGCTTTCTTT.

In this sample, this clone turned up a few times. The V call is TRBV27, the J call TRBJ2-4; D call uncertain. Germline CDR1 MNHEY, CDR2 SMNVEV (reference sequence). V was cut by 5 bases and J by 8 bases, with 16 bases left in between. The length of the CDR3 is 14 residues. The CDR3, as DNA: TGTGCCAGCAGTAGGGCCCGACCCTGGGACATTCAGTACTTC. Its protein is CASSRARPWDIQYF.

The CDR3 DNA reads as TGTGCCAGCAGCTTAGGACAGCCCGCGCTCTATGGCTACACCTTC. It specifies CASSLGQPALYGYTF. The chain recombines TRBV7-9 with TRBJ1-2; D might be TRBD1 (5 bases). This CDR3 has 15 amino acids. Germline CDR1 and CDR2: SEHNR and FQNEAQ (reference sequence). V dropped 1 base and J dropped 4 bases, with 13 bases sitting between them. The full variable domain, rest sourced from reference TRBV7-9 and TRBJ1-2, is DTGVSQNPRHKITKRGQNVTFRCDPISEHNRLYWYRQTLGQGPEFLTYFQNEAQLEKSRLLSDRFSAERPKGSFSTLEIQRTEQGDSAMYLCASSLGQPALYGYTFGSGTRLTVV.

The chain carries TRBV28 and TRBJ2-2; the match to TRBD1 covers 9 bases. The CDR3 totals 16 residues. Per the germline V gene, CDR1 is MDHEN and CDR2 is SYDVKM. V trimming: 7 bases; J trimming: 7 bases; junction bases outside the gene matches: 13. CDR3: CASTTGQGGIHGELFF. In nucleotides, the CDR3 is TGTGCCAGCACCACGGGACAGGGAGGTATCCACGGGGAGCTGTTTTTT. Drawing the rest from reference TRBV28 and TRBJ2-2, the complete variable domain is DVKVTQSSRYLVKRTGEKVFLECVQDMDHENMFWYRQDPGLGLRLIYFSYDVKMKEKGDIPEGYSVSREKKERFSLILESASTNQTSMYLCASTTGQGGIHGELFFGEGSRLTVL.

The chain couples TRBV7-9 to TRBJ2-3, with 7 bases aligning to TRBD1. This CDR3 is 16 amino acids long. Germline V CDR1 and CDR2: SEHNR, FQNEAQ (reference sequence). Trimming cost V 4 bases and J 1 base; bases outside gene matches: 8. The CDR3 DNA reads as TGTGCCAGCAGCTGGCAGACAGGGTCTGGCACAGATACGCAGTATTTT. Its protein is CASSWQTGSGTDTQYF.

This sequence joins TRBV20-1 and TRBJ1-5; unclear D gene. Germline V gene lookup returns CDR1 DFQATT and CDR2 SNEGSKA (reference sequence). The length of the CDR3 is 11 residues. V gave up 0 bases and J gave up 11 bases, with 8 bases separating them. The CDR3 region has the DNA TGCAGTGCTAGAGATCCCCCGGCCCAGCATTTT. Protein: CSARDPPAQHF.

The chain combines TRBV6-5 with TRBJ1-2, with D unclear. CDR1 and CDR2 (germline): MNHEY, SVGAGI. This CDR3 comprises 13 residues. The ends were cut back, 8 bases at V and 2 bases at J, with 12 bases in the middle. The CDR3 sequence: CASGRAGNYGYTF. The CDR3 DNA follows: TGTGCCAGCGGGAGGGCTGGGAACTATGGCTACACCTTC.

This chain uses TRBV6-1 with TRBJ2-7; 7 bases map to TRBD1. The germline V gene encodes CDR1 MNHNS and CDR2 SASEGT. There are 17 residues in the CDR3. After removal of 4 bases from V and 3 bases from J, the junction contained 15 bases not matched to a gene. This CDR3 reads CASSARLGTEIFYEQYF. In DNA, the CDR3 is TGTGCCAGCAGTGCGCGACTCGGGACAGAGATTTTCTACGAGCAGTACTTC.

The chain combines TRBV29-1 with TRBJ1-2; D gene unclear. CDR3 length equals 11 residues. CDR1 is SQVTM, CDR2 ANQGSEA, per germline. V lost 7 bases, J lost 6 bases, and 12 bases lay in between. This CDR3 is CSARGPDGYTF. The CDR3 region has the DNA TGCAGCGCCCGGGGTCCTGATGGCTACACCTTC.

The rearrangement uses TRBV21-1 and TRBJ1-4. TRBV21-1 is a pseudogene segment. This CDR3 contains 15 residues. This CDR3 is CASSKAEGPNEKLFF. The CDR3 region has the DNA TGTGCCAGCAGCAAAGCGGAGGGACCTAATGAAAAACTGTTTTTT.

Only one count was recorded for this clone. In DNA, the CDR3 is TGTGCCAGCAGCCGGGGACTAGCGGGGGCCTACGAGCAGTACTTC. Amino acids: CASSRGLAGAYEQYF. The gene calls are TRBV4-2 and TRBJ2-7; 14 bases are shared with TRBD2. Per germline, CDR1 LGHNA and CDR2 YNFKEQ. The CDR3 contains 15 residues. The V segment lost 4 bases and the J segment 2 bases; nucleotides outside the gene matches: 1.

This clone was seen more than once but under ten times. The CDR3 protein is CASSLSEGQPQHF. The CDR3, as DNA: TGTGCCAGCAGTTTATCGGAGGGTCAGCCCCAGCATTTT. The V gene is TRBV27, the J gene TRBJ1-5; no firm D call. Germline V gene sequence: CDR1 MNHEY, CDR2 SMNVEV (reference sequence). V was cut by 0 bases and J by 6 bases, with 6 bases left in between. The CDR3 is made up of 13 amino acids.

This sequence joins TRBV15 and TRBJ2-5; 10 bases are a match to TRBD2. J gave up 1 base and V 1 base, and 12 bases lay outside the gene matches. CDR1 is LNHNV, CDR2 YYDKDF, per germline (reference sequence). The CDR3 runs 19 residues. The CDR3 protein is CATSRVAWLAGALQETQYF. CDR3 sequence (DNA): TGTGCCACCAGCAGAGTCGCCTGGCTAGCGGGGGCCCTCCAAGAGACCCAGTACTTC.